Presented here are 21 T cell receptor beta chains from one specimen sequenced in a study of memory CD4+ T cells and cytomegalovirus serostatus. Single viable CD3+CD4+CD8-CD45RO+ cells were sorted as the memory CD4+ T cells. The protocol was immunoSEQ multiplex PCR, while the TCRdb copy is restricted to in-frame clones and leaves out a portion. The table lists some 27,000 clones, over 70% of them singletons. Sequenced input: memory CD4+ T cells from blood. These receptors were obtained from an adult in good health and CMV-seronegative.

This clone turned up a few times. The rearrangement joins TRBV13 to TRBJ2-2; 8 nucleotides match TRBD1. J lost 6 bases, V lost 3 bases, and 9 bases had no gene match. CDR3 length: 16 residues. Germline CDR1 PRHDT, CDR2 FYEKMQ (reference sequence). The CDR3: CASSFLGQGISGELFF. The DNA for the CDR3 is TGTGCCAGCAGCTTCTTAGGACAGGGAATTTCCGGGGAGCTGTTTTTT. Full variable domain (outside the CDR3, taken from reference TRBV13 and TRBJ2-2): AAGVIQSPRHLIKEKRETATLKCYPIPRHDTVYWYQQGPGQDPQFLISFYEKMQSDKGSIPDRFSAQQFSDYHSELNMSSLELGDSALYFCASSFLGQGISGELFFGEGSRLTVL.

The CDR3 region has the DNA TGTGCCAGCAGCTTAGGCAGGGGGGGTGGGCAGCCCCAGCATTTT. Translation gives CASSLGRGGGQPQHF. The chain couples TRBV7-2 to TRBJ1-5, with TRBD1 identical over 7 bases. Trimming at V came to 1 base and at J to 7 bases, leaving 7 bases not matched to a gene. The CDR3 totals 15 residues. The germline V gene has CDR1 SGHTA and CDR2 FQGNSA. Full variable domain (missing parts from reference TRBV7-2 and TRBJ1-5): GAGVSQSPSNKVTEKGKDVELRCDPISGHTALYWYRQSLGQGLEFLIYFQGNSAPDKSGLPSDRFSAERTGGSVSTLTIQRTQQEDSAVYLCASSLGRGGGQPQHFGDGTRLSIL.

This chain joins TRBV7-9 and TRBJ1-2; 7 bases align to TRBD1. Trimming cost V 0 bases and J 8 bases; bases outside gene matches: 6. Germline V gene lookup returns CDR1 SEHNR and CDR2 FQNEAQ (reference sequence). The CDR3 extends over 14 amino acids. The DNA for the CDR3 is TGTGCCAGCAGCTTAGCGGGGACAGAGAAAGGCTACACCTTC. Amino acid sequence: CASSLAGTEKGYTF. Full variable domain (remainder filled in from reference TRBV7-9 and TRBJ1-2): DTGVSQNPRHKITKRGQNVTFRCDPISEHNRLYWYRQTLGQGPEFLTYFQNEAQLEKSRLLSDRFSAERPKGSFSTLEIQRTEQGDSAMYLCASSLAGTEKGYTFGSGTRLTVV.

The CDR3 coding sequence is TGTGCCAGCAGCTTAGTCGGAGGATCCCTAGTAAGGGGCACAGATACGCAGTATTTT. This encodes CASSLVGGSLVRGTDTQYF. The chain uses TRBV7-9 and TRBJ2-3, with D perhaps matching TRBD2 (5 bases). Germline values: CDR1 SEHNR, CDR2 FQNEAQ (reference sequence). V lost 1 base and J 1 base, leaving 21 bases between the germline ends. This CDR3 region has 19 residues. Variable domain in full (rest from reference TRBV7-9 and TRBJ2-3): DTGVSQNPRHKITKRGQNVTFRCDPISEHNRLYWYRQTLGQGPEFLTYFQNEAQLEKSRLLSDRFSAERPKGSFSTLEIQRTEQGDSAMYLCASSLVGGSLVRGTDTQYFGPGTRLTVL.

V usage is TRBV5-8 and J usage is TRBJ2-4, with D uncertain. Trimming took off 10 bases at V and 2 bases at J, with 16 bases between the two ends. Per the germline V gene, CDR1 is SGHTS and CDR2 is YDEGEE. This CDR3 region has 14 residues. The CDR3 here is CASQAYGPKNIQYF. As DNA, the CDR3 is TGTGCCTCTCAGGCGTATGGCCCCAAAAACATTCAGTACTTC.

The V and J genes are TRBV6-5 and TRBJ2-7; D gene unclear. V was shortened by 2 bases and J by 4 bases, with 9 bases between the two germline ends. CDR1 and CDR2 (germline): MNHEY, SVGAGI. There are 13 residues in the CDR3. The CDR3 nucleotides read TGTGCCAGCAGTTACAGGTTGGGGTACGAGCAGTACTTC. This encodes CASSYRLGYEQYF.

This clone was found a few times. The chain recombines TRBV7-8 with TRBJ2-7, with 9 bases lining up with TRBD1. The J segment lost 3 bases and the V segment lost 5 bases, leaving 8 bases of the junction unmatched. Germline V CDR1 and CDR2: SGHVS, FQNEAQ. CDR3 size: 15 residues. Written as DNA, the CDR3 is TGTGCCAGCAGCCCCTACAGGGGGCCCAACTACGAGCAGTACTTC. Translation gives CASSPYRGPNYEQYF. Combining the CDR3 with reference TRBV7-8 and TRBJ2-7 gives the whole variable domain GAGVSQSPRYKVAKRGQDVALRCDPISGHVSLFWYQQALGQGPEFLTYFQNEAQLDKSGLPSDRFFAERPEGSVSTLKIQRTQQEDSAVYLCASSPYRGPNYEQYFGPGTRLTVT.

The chain links TRBV20-1 to TRBJ2-5; TRBD1 matches at 7 bases. The CDR3 contains 11 residues. Trimming took 7 bases from V and 3 from J; bases not matched to a gene: 2. Germline V gene data show CDR1 as DFQATT and CDR2 as SNEGSKA (reference sequence). The DNA for the CDR3 is TGCAGTGTCGGGACAGAAGAGACCCAGTACTTC. It specifies CSVGTEETQYF.

The rearrangement joins TRBV10-3 to TRBJ2-5, with D possibly being TRBD1 (5 bases). CDR3 length equals 14 residues. In germline, CDR1 is ENHRY, CDR2 SYGVKD. V was shortened by 0 bases and J by 5 bases, with 10 bases between the two germline ends. DNA of the CDR3: TGTGCCATCAGTGAGTCAGGGGCCCAGGAGACCCAGTACTTC. Residues: CAISESGAQETQYF.

The genes are TRBV7-3 and TRBJ2-3; TRBD1 matches 9 bases. The J segment lost 5 bases and the V segment lost 5 bases, leaving 8 bases of the junction unmatched. This CDR3 contains 15 residues. Germline-derived CDR1 and CDR2 are SGHTA and FQGTGA. The DNA for the CDR3 is TGTGCCAGCAGCCCTCGGGACAGGGTAGTAGATACGCAGTATTTT. This translates into CASSPRDRVVDTQYF.

The rearrangement links TRBV18 to TRBJ2-7, with TRBD2 matching over 11 bases. Trimming took 3 bases from V and 7 from J; bases not matched to a gene: 11. Germline CDR1 reads KGHSH; CDR2 reads LQKENI. CDR3 length: 16 amino acids. The CDR3 region has the DNA TGTGCCAGCTCACCTTTAGCGGGAGGGCTTTCGGGGGAGCAGTACTTC. Residues: CASSPLAGGLSGEQYF.

This clone has only one observation. The rearrangement joins TRBV27 to TRBJ1-2; possibly TRBD1 for D (6 bases). Trimming stripped 5 bases from V and 5 bases from J, with 15 bases between. CDR3 length equals 14 residues. Germline V gives CDR1 MNHEY, CDR2 SMNVEV (reference sequence). DNA for the CDR3: TGTGCCAGCAGTAAACGGACAGACGTGTATGGCTACACCTTC. This gives the protein CASSKRTDVYGYTF.

The chain uses TRBV7-2 and TRBJ2-2; 7 bases fit TRBD2. Trimming took 3 bases from V and 0 from J; bases not matched to a gene: 1. Per the germline V gene, CDR1 is SGHTA and CDR2 is FQGNSA. The CDR3 consists of 15 residues. CDR3 DNA: TGTGCCAGCAGCTTGGGGGGGACGAACACCGGGGAGCTGTTTTTT. Its protein is CASSLGGTNTGELFF.

This rearrangement joins TRBV5-1 to TRBJ2-7; TRBD1 is a possible D gene (6 bases). V lost 5 bases, J lost 4 bases, and 13 bases lay in between. The CDR3 is 13 residues long. Per the germline V gene, CDR1 is SGHRS and CDR2 is YFSETQ. CDR3 bases: TGCGCCAGCAGACGGGACACCACATACGAGCAGTACTTC. This encodes CASRRDTTYEQYF. Combining the CDR3 with reference TRBV5-1 and TRBJ2-7 gives the whole variable domain KAGVTQTPRYLIKTRGQQVTLSCSPISGHRSVSWYQQTPGQGLQFLFEYFSETQRNKGNFPGRFSGRQFSNSRSEMNVSTLELGDSALYLCASRRDTTYEQYFGPGTRLTVT.

This rearrangement joins TRBV27 to TRBJ2-7; tentatively, D is TRBD1 (6 bases). Trimming removed 10 bases at V and 2 bases at J, with 21 bases between. Looked up from germline, CDR1 is MNHEY and CDR2 is SMNVEV (reference sequence). The CDR3 is made up of 15 amino acids. The CDR3 loop reads CATAPGHETPYEQYF. The CDR3 nucleotides are TGTGCCACTGCCCCGGGACACGAAACCCCCTACGAGCAGTACTTC.

Here the CDR3 reads CASMRKGGSYEQYF. The CDR3 DNA is TGTGCCAGCATGCGTAAAGGCGGATCCTACGAGCAGTACTTC. This chain links TRBV27 with TRBJ2-7; D is unclear. V was shortened by 7 bases and J by 1 base, with 14 bases between the two germline ends. The CDR3 is 14 amino acids. Germline assignment: CDR1 MNHEY and CDR2 SMNVEV (reference sequence).

V and J are TRBV7-2 and TRBJ1-2; TRBD1 aligns across 11 bases. V gave up 2 bases and J gave up 4 bases; unmatched junction bases: 3. This CDR3 is 15 amino acids long. Germline CDR1 and CDR2: SGHTA and FQGNSA. The CDR3 sequence: CASSLTGTGGYGYTF. The CDR3 region has the DNA TGTGCCAGCAGCTTAACCGGGACAGGGGGCTATGGCTACACCTTC.

The chain combines TRBV28 with TRBJ1-3; TRBD1 aligns across 10 bases. Germline assignment: CDR1 MDHEN and CDR2 SYDVKM. This CDR3 is 20 amino acids long. V trimming: 1 base; J trimming: 0 bases; junction bases outside the gene matches: 12. CDR3 in DNA: TGTGCCAGCAGTTTATATTCGGGGGGGACAGGGGCCCGCTCTGGAAACACCATATATTTT. Encoded protein: CASSLYSGGTGARSGNTIYF. Variable domain in full (rest from reference TRBV28 and TRBJ1-3): DVKVTQSSRYLVKRTGEKVFLECVQDMDHENMFWYRQDPGLGLRLIYFSYDVKMKEKGDIPEGYSVSREKKERFSLILESASTNQTSMYLCASSLYSGGTGARSGNTIYFGEGSWLTVV.

The genes are TRBV5-1 and TRBJ2-2, with D perhaps TRBD2 (6 bases). The CDR3 runs 14 residues. Germline V gene data show CDR1 as SGHRS and CDR2 as YFSETQ. V lost 7 bases and J lost 4, with 14 bases in between. The DNA for the CDR3 is TGCGCCAGCTTCCCGGGAGAGGTCACCGGGGAGCTGTTTTTT. This translates into CASFPGEVTGELFF. The entire variable domain, with the rest obtained from reference TRBV5-1 and TRBJ2-2, is as follows: KAGVTQTPRYLIKTRGQQVTLSCSPISGHRSVSWYQQTPGQGLQFLFEYFSETQRNKGNFPGRFSGRQFSNSRSEMNVSTLELGDSALYLCASFPGEVTGELFFGEGSRLTVL.

Only a few counts were recorded for this clone. The gene calls are TRBV5-4 and TRBJ2-7; tentatively, D is TRBD1 (5 bases). V lost 1 base and J lost 5, with 7 bases in between. The CDR3 totals 12 residues. From germline, CDR1 is SGHNT and CDR2 YYREEE (reference sequence). CDR3: CASSLLGDEQYF. The CDR3 bases are TGTGCCAGCAGCTTGTTAGGGGACGAGCAGTACTTC.

In this sample, this clone turned up a few times. This chain uses TRBV4-3 with TRBJ1-2; D not certain. Trimming took off 0 bases at V and 0 bases at J, with 14 bases between the two ends. Germline V gene data show CDR1 as LGHNA and CDR2 as YSLEER. This CDR3 has 17 residues. The CDR3 coding sequence is TGCGCCAGCAGCCAAGAAATATATCCCGGGCCTAACTATGGCTACACCTTC. It translates to CASSQEIYPGPNYGYTF.